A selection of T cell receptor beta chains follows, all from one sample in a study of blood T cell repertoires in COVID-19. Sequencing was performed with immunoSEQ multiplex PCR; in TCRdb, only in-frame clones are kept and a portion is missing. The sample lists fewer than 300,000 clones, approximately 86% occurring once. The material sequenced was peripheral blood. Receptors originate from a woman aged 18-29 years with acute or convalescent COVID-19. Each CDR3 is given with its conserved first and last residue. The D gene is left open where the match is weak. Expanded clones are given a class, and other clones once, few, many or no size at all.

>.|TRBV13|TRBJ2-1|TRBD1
CASSLSTGGGLAGYNEQFF
TGTGCCAGCAGCTTATCAACAGGGGGCGGATTAGCGGGTTACAATGAGCAGTTCTTC
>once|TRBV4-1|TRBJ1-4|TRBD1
CASSLESGTEGTPKLFF
TGCGCCAGCAGCCTAGAATCCGGGACAGAAGGAACTCCAAAACTGTTTTTT
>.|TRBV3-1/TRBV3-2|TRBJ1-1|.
CASSQGPSGAFF
TGTGCCAGCAGCCAGGGCCCAAGTGGGGCTTTCTTT
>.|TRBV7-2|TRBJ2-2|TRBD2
CASSLVGGSGELFF
TGTGCCAGCAGCTTAGTCGGCGGGAGTGGGGAGCTGTTTTTT
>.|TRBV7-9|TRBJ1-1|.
CASYSPLRDYTEAFF
TGTGCCAGCTACAGTCCCCTCAGGGACTACACTGAAGCTTTCTTT
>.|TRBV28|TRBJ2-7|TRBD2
CASRPSGMSYEQYF
TGTGCCAGCAGACCTAGCGGGATGTCCTACGAGCAGTACTTC
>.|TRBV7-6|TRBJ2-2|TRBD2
CASSLLAGGHTGELFF
TGTGCCAGCAGCCTCCTAGCGGGAGGACACACCGGGGAGCTGTTTTTT
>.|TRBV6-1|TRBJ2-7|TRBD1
CASSEDRSDEQYF
TGTGCCAGCAGTGAGGACAGGTCTGACGAGCAGTACTTC
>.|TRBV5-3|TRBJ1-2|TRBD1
CARRQGVSYGYTF
TGTGCCAGGAGACAGGGGGTGAGCTATGGCTACACCTTC
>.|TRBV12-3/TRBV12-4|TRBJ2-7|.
CASWDGRDEQYF
TGTGCCAGCTGGGATGGGCGGGACGAGCAGTACTTC
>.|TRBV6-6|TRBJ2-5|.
CASSYHHSTYQETQYF
TGTGCCAGCAGTTACCATCACAGTACGTACCAAGAGACCCAGTACTTC
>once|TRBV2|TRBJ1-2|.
CASSEAVQGQGYTF
TGTGCCAGCAGTGAAGCGGTACAGGGCCAGGGCTACACCTTC
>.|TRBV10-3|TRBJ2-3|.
CAISEFDPSGLSTDTQYF
TGTGCCATCAGTGAGTTTGACCCCAGCGGATTAAGCACAGATACGCAGTATTTT
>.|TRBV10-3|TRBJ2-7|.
CAIRDSTGSYEQYF
TGTGCCATCAGGGATTCGACAGGCTCCTACGAGCAGTACTTC
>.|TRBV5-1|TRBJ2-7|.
CASSLGLNYEQYF
TGCGCCAGCAGCTTGGGTTTAAACTACGAGCAGTACTTC
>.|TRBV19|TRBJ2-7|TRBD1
CASSRQGSYEQYF
TGTGCCAGTAGTAGACAGGGTTCCTACGAGCAGTACTTC
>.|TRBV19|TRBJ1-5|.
CASSPRSGRVSSSQHF
TGTGCCAGTAGTCCCCGGAGTGGGAGGGTGTCATCATCCCAGCATTTT
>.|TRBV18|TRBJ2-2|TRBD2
CASSPGGGTGELFF
TGTGCCAGCTCACCTGGCGGGGGCACCGGGGAGCTGTTTTTT
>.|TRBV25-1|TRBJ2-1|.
CASSEWENEQFF
TGTGCCAGCAGTGAATGGGAGAATGAGCAGTTCTTC
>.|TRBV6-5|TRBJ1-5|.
CASWGGLNQPQHF
TGTGCCAGCTGGGGGGGGCTCAATCAGCCCCAGCATTTT
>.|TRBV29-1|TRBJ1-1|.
CSVEDSGAGNTEAFF
TGCAGCGTTGAAGATTCTGGGGCAGGGAACACTGAAGCTTTCTTT
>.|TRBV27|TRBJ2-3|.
CASSLLGLSSTDTQYF
TGTGCCAGCAGTTTGCTTGGACTATCGAGCACAGATACGCAGTATTTT
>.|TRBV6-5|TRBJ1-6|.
CASKGQDNSPLHF
TGTGCCAGCAAGGGGCAGGATAATTCACCCCTCCACTTT
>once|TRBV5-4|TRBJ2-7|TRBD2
CASSYYPGLAGSYEQYF
TGTGCCAGCAGCTACTACCCGGGACTAGCGGGAAGCTACGAGCAGTACTTC
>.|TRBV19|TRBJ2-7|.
CASSTKLGSYEQYF
TGTGCCAGTAGTACCAAACTCGGGTCCTACGAGCAGTACTTC
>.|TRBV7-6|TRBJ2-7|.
CASSQSYRDYEQYF
TGTGCCAGCAGCCAAAGCTACAGGGACTACGAGCAGTACTTC
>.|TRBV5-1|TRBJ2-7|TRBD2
CASSPGTSVLFEQYF
TGCGCCAGCAGCCCCGGGACTAGCGTGTTGTTCGAGCAGTACTTC
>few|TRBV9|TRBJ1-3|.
CASSKRPPGNSGNTIYF
TGTGCCAGCAGCAAACGACCGCCAGGGAACTCTGGAAACACCATATATTTT
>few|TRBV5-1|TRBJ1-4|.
CASSRREGEKLFF
TGCGCCAGCAGTCGGAGGGAGGGTGAAAAACTGTTTTTT
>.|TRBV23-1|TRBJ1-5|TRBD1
CASKGFGLQGAGNQPQHF
TGCGCCAGCAAGGGGTTCGGGCTACAGGGGGCTGGCAATCAGCCCCAGCATTTT
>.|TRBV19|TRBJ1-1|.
CASSMQGRGNTEAFF
TGTGCCAGTAGTATGCAGGGGCGCGGGAACACTGAAGCTTTCTTT
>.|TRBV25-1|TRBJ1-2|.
CASSEGVGGYTF
TGTGCCAGCAGTGAAGGAGTTGGTGGCTACACCTTC
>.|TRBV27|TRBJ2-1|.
CASSLGANEQFF
TGTGCCAGCAGTTTAGGAGCCAATGAGCAGTTCTTC
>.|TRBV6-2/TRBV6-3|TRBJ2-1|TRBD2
CASSSLRIAGVGYNEQFF
TGTGCCAGCAGTTCCCTACGAATAGCGGGAGTTGGCTACAATGAGCAGTTCTTC
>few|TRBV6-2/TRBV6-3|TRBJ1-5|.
CASSPTGLKQPQHF
TGTGCCAGCAGCCCAACAGGGCTCAAGCAGCCCCAGCATTTT
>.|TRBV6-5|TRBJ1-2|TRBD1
CAGWTGGADGYTF
TGTGCCGGTTGGACAGGGGGAGCGGATGGCTACACCTTC
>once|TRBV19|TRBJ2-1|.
CASRGSGYNEQFF
TGTGCCAGTAGGGGAAGCGGGTACAATGAGCAGTTCTTC
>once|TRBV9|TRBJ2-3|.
CASSVGNGGTDTQYF
TGTGCCAGCAGCGTAGGCAACGGAGGTACAGATACGCAGTATTTT
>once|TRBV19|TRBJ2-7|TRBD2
CASSIALAGGYEQYF
TGTGCCAGTAGTATAGCTCTAGCGGGAGGCTACGAGCAGTACTTC
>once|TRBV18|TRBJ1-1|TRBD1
CASSPGQGAAEAFF
TGTGCCAGCTCGCCGGGACAGGGGGCGGCTGAAGCTTTCTTT
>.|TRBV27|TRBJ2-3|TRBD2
CASSLGTSVTDTQYF
TGTGCCAGCAGTTTGGGGACTAGTGTTACAGATACGCAGTATTTT
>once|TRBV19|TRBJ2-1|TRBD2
CASSSRLAGVRGIYNEQFF
TGTGCCAGTAGTTCCCGACTAGCGGGAGTGAGGGGGATATACAATGAGCAGTTCTTC
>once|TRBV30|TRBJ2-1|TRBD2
CAWSVTGRAEQFF
TGTGCCTGGAGTGTAACTGGGAGGGCTGAGCAGTTCTTC
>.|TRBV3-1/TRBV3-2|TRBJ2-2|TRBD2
CASSQGLAGAGAGELFF
TGTGCCAGCAGCCAAGGACTAGCGGGAGCGGGAGCCGGGGAGCTGTTTTTT
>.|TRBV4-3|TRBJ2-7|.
CASSQDGWSSYEQYF
TGCGCCAGCAGCCAAGACGGGTGGAGCTCCTACGAGCAGTACTTC
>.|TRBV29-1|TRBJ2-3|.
CSVAVASATDTQYF
TGCAGCGTTGCCGTCGCTAGCGCCACAGATACGCAGTATTTT
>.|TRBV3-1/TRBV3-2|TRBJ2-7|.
CASSQMSSYEQYF
TGTGCCAGCAGCCAAATGAGCTCCTACGAGCAGTACTTC
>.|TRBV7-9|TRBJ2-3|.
CASSLVAVPDTQYF
TGTGCCAGCAGCTTAGTGGCGGTACCAGATACGCAGTATTTT
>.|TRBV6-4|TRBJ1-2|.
CASSDSGRPRGFPFYGYTF
TGTGCCAGCAGTGACTCGGGGCGACCCAGGGGTTTCCCCTTCTATGGCTACACCTTC
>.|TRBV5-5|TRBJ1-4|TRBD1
CASSWLGTGEKLFF
TGTGCCAGCAGCTGGTTGGGGACAGGGGAAAAACTGTTTTTT
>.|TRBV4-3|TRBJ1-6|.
CASSQDTRWKGQGTSPLHF
TGCGCCAGCAGCCAAGATACCAGGTGGAAGGGCCAGGGGACTTCACCCCTCCACTTT
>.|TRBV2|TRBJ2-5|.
CASSTDNTETQYF
TGTGCCAGCAGTACTGACAACACCGAGACCCAGTACTTC
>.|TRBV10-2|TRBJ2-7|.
CASSGPGVNYEQYF
TGCGCCAGCAGTGGCCCCGGAGTGAACTACGAGCAGTACTTC
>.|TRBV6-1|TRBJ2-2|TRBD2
CASSKGLAINTGELFF
TGTGCCAGCAGTAAAGGACTAGCGATCAACACCGGGGAGCTGTTTTTT